Shown below are 9 T cell receptor beta chains from a single sample sequenced in a study of blood T cells in healthy people across ages. With a J-beta primer mix and a sample-barcoded 5' primer, a second PCR ran about 7 to 12 cycles. TCRdb redid the calling of the 5' RACE reads with MiXCR, one entry per CDR3 protein. The profile covers 550,000 to 800,000 distinct CDR3 sequences, with around a fifth appearing a single time and about 3.6% taken by the ten largest. Input material: blood. The receptors stem from a man in his 70s in good health.

CDR3: CASSQENDDEQFF. CDR3 bases: TGCGCCAGCAGCCAAGAGAATGACGATGAGCAGTTCTTC. This chain links TRBV4-1 with TRBJ2-1; D not certain. CDR1 and CDR2 (germline): MGHRA, YSYEKL. The CDR3 sequence is 13 residues long. The V gene lost 0 bases and the J gene lost 8 bases, with 8 bases spanning the gap.

This clonotype was seen a handful of times. The rearrangement joins TRBV3-1 to TRBJ2-5, with TRBD1 as a possible D gene (7 bases). The J call may be mistaken, given a closer DNA end match to TRBJ2-1. This CDR3 contains 15 residues. Per the germline V gene, CDR1 is LGHDT and CDR2 is YNNKEL (reference sequence). The CDR3, as DNA: TGTGCCAGCAGCCAAGGACAGGGACTCGACAATGAGCAGTTCTTC. Translated, it gives CASSQGQGLDNEQFF.

This clonotype was seen many times. The genes are TRBV7-3 and TRBJ2-5, with D uncertain. Trimming took 4 bases from V and 5 from J, leaving 11 bases between them. This CDR3 contains 13 residues. Germline V gene sequence: CDR1 SGHTA, CDR2 FQGTGA. The CDR3 spells CASSSKLQETQYF. The CDR3 DNA is TGTGCCAGCAGCTCTAAATTGCAGGAGACCCAGTACTTC.

This chain uses TRBV27 with TRBJ2-7, with 11 bases fitting TRBD2. This CDR3 comprises 15 residues. V was clipped by 4 bases and J by 0 bases; unmatched bases: 2. Per the germline V gene, CDR1 is MNHEY and CDR2 is SMNVEV (reference sequence). The CDR3 sequence is CASSSGLAVSYEQYF. In DNA, the CDR3 is TGTGCCAGCAGTTCGGGACTAGCGGTCTCCTACGAGCAGTACTTC.

The chain employs TRBV30 and TRBJ2-1, with D possibly TRBD1 on 6 matching bases. Trimming left V 3 bases short and J 0 bases short, with 12 bases between. Germline V gene lookup returns CDR1 GTSNPN and CDR2 SVGIG (reference sequence). This CDR3 is built from 15 residues. The CDR3 spells CAWRQGMSSYNEQFF. The CDR3 DNA sequence: TGTGCCTGGAGGCAGGGGATGAGCTCCTACAATGAGCAGTTCTTC.

The chain carries TRBV20-1 and TRBJ2-5; TRBD2 matches at 10 bases. TRBJ2-1 matches the DNA end more closely, so the J call is doubtful. Germline V gene sequence: CDR1 DFQATT, CDR2 SNEGSKA (reference sequence). This CDR3 is 14 amino acids long. This CDR3 reads CSAELAGRLNEQFF. The CDR3 DNA reads as TGCAGTGCGGAACTAGCGGGGCGATTGAATGAGCAGTTCTTC.

With regard to this clonotype: The junction departs from the called germline gene at one end, perhaps through a read error. The rearrangement uses TRBV11-3 and TRBJ2-7, with TRBD2 matching 10 bases. Germline-derived CDR1 and CDR2 are SGHNT and YENEEA. This CDR3 spans 19 amino acids. The CDR3 loop reads CASSALPGASGGLSYEQCF. The CDR3, as DNA: TGTGCCAGCAGCGCCCTCCCAGGGGCTAGCGGGGGCCTCTCCTACGAGCAGTGCTTC.

The sample holds many counts of this clonotype. The germline gene is not matched at one end of the junction; a read error may be the cause. This chain joins TRBV4-1 and TRBJ2-3; 11 nucleotides agree with TRBD2. CDR1 and CDR2 from the germline V gene are MGHRA and YSYEKL. The CDR3 covers 16 residues. The DNA for the CDR3 is TGTGCCAGCAGCCAAGAACTAGCGGGAGGCACAGATACGCAGTATTTT. Protein product: CASSQELAGGTDTQYF.

The rearrangement uses TRBV29-1 and TRBJ2-7; 8 bases agree with TRBD1. J gave up 5 bases and V 7 bases, and 7 bases lay outside the gene matches. CDR1 and CDR2 (germline): SQVTM, ANQGSEA. The CDR3 has 12 amino acids. CDR3 sequence reads: CSAISGGDEQYF. Here the CDR3 DNA reads TGCAGCGCAATTTCAGGGGGCGACGAGCAGTACTTC.